A selection of T cell receptor beta chains follows, all from one sample in a study of OX40 agonist ivuxolimab in advanced cancers. Libraries were prepared by immunoSEQ multiplex PCR; TCRdb keeps only in-frame clonotypes and omits some of them. This table has around 38,000 clones, approximately 86% appearing once. Sequenced material: CD4+ or CD8+ T cells sorted from blood, taken in a trial of the OX40 agonist ivuxolimab. Receptors originate from an adult with an advanced solid tumor such as melanoma, head and neck, liver or kidney cancer. CDR3s include the opening cysteine and the closing phenylalanine or tryptophan. D genes are given only for firm matches. Clone size is shown for a subset of rows, as once, few, many or a class of expanded clone.

v_gene	d_gene	abundance	j_gene	CDR3nt	CDR3aa
TRBV4-1	NA	NA	TRBJ2-7	TGCGCCAGCAGCGACCTAGGGGTAACCTACGAGCAGTACTTC	CASSDLGVTYEQYF
TRBV27	NA	once	TRBJ2-5	TGTGCCAGCAGTTCCTCTGGGTGGGGCCAGTACTTC	CASSSSGWGQYF
TRBV27	NA	NA	TRBJ2-1	TGTGCCAGCACCGCCTACAATGAGCAGTTCTTC	CASTAYNEQFF
TRBV13	NA	NA	TRBJ2-1	TGTGCCAGCAGCGTCTACAATGAGCAGTTCTTC	CASSVYNEQFF
TRBV7-2	NA	NA	TRBJ2-7	TGTGCCAGCAGAGACAGCAACTACGAGCAGTACTTC	CASRDSNYEQYF
TRBV29-1	NA	NA	TRBJ1-1	TGCAGCGCCTGGAGGACTGAAGCTTTCTTT	CSAWRTEAFF
TRBV27	TRBD1	NA	TRBJ2-1	TGTGCCAGCAGTTTGGACAGGGTCCATGAGCAGTTCTTC	CASSLDRVHEQFF
TRBV28	NA	NA	TRBJ1-4	TGTGCCAGCAGTTTAAACCAAGGCGATCCTAATGAAAAACTGTTTTTT	CASSLNQGDPNEKLFF
TRBV15	NA	NA	TRBJ1-3	TGTGCCACCAGCACTACTAAATCGCAGGGGCTTTACCCCTGGGGAGGAAACACCATATATTTT	CATSTTKSQGLYPWGGNTIYF
TRBV19	NA	NA	TRBJ1-3	TGTGCCAGTAGTAGCCGGGACACTAATGGAAACACCATATATTTT	CASSSRDTNGNTIYF
TRBV7-9	NA	NA	TRBJ1-2	TGTGCCAGCAGCTTCCCAGGGTTATCCGAGGGTGGCTACACCTTC	CASSFPGLSEGGYTF
TRBV9	NA	NA	TRBJ1-1	TGTGCCAGCAGCGTAGATGACAGTTACACTGAAGCTTTCTTT	CASSVDDSYTEAFF
TRBV7-6	TRBD1	NA	TRBJ2-7	TGTGCCAGCAGCCGAGGACAGGGCTACGAGCAGTACTTC	CASSRGQGYEQYF
TRBV9	TRBD2	NA	TRBJ2-1	TGTGCCAGCAGCTCCCGGACTAGCGGGAACTACAATGAGCAGTTCTTC	CASSSRTSGNYNEQFF
TRBV2	NA	NA	TRBJ1-2	TGTGCCATATTGGGGGGCCGCAACTATGGCTACACCTTC	CAILGGRNYGYTF
TRBV9	NA	once	TRBJ2-1	TGTGCCAGCAGCGAGGGAGACAATGAGCAGTTCTTC	CASSEGDNEQFF
TRBV7-7	NA	NA	TRBJ1-2	TGTGCTAGCAGCTTAGTAGACACAGGGCTCTATGGCTACACCTTC	CASSLVDTGLYGYTF
TRBV28	TRBD2	NA	TRBJ2-7	TGTGCCAGCAGTTTACTAGCGGGGGGCTACGAGCAGTACTTC	CASSLLAGGYEQYF
TRBV7-2	NA	NA	TRBJ2-7	TGTGCCAGCAGCTTATATACCAGGACTAACTTCTACGAGCAGTACTTC	CASSLYTRTNFYEQYF
TRBV7-2	NA	NA	TRBJ1-4	TGTGCCAGCAGCCCTGGGCGGGGAAATGAAAAACTGTTTTTT	CASSPGRGNEKLFF
TRBV27	NA	NA	TRBJ2-7	TGTGCCAGCAGTTTAGGGGGTAGCGGAGGGGACTACGAGCAGTACTTC	CASSLGGSGGDYEQYF
TRBV2	NA	NA	TRBJ1-2	TGTGCCAGCAGGGGAGGACCCGGGCACTATGGCTACACCTTC	CASRGGPGHYGYTF
TRBV5-8	TRBD1	NA	TRBJ2-7	TGTGCCAGCAGCTCCGGGACAGGGGTCGGCGAGCAGTACTTC	CASSSGTGVGEQYF
TRBV18	TRBD1	NA	TRBJ2-1	TGTGCCAGCCCCCCCCAGGACAGGGCTTACAATGAGCAGTTCTTC	CASPPQDRAYNEQFF
TRBV15	NA	NA	TRBJ1-1	TGTGCCACCACCGTCGGAGGATCGTCCACTGAAGCTTTCTTT	CATTVGGSSTEAFF
TRBV9	NA	NA	TRBJ2-7	TGTGCCAGCAGCGGTACTCCCTACGAGCAGTACTTC	CASSGTPYEQYF